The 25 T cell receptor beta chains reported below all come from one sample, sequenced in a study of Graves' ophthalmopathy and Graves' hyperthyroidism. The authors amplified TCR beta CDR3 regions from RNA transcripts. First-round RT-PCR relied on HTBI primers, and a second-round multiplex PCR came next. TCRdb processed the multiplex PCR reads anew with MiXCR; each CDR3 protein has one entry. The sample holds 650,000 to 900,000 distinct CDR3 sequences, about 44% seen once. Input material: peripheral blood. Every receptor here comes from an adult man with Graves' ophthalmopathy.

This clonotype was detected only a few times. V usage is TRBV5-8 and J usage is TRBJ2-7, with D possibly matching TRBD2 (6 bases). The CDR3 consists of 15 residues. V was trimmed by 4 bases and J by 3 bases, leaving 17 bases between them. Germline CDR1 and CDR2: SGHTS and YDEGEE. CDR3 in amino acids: CASSQGGASVYEQYF. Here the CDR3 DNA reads TGTGCCAGCAGCCAAGGCGGGGCTAGCGTCTACGAGCAGTACTTC.

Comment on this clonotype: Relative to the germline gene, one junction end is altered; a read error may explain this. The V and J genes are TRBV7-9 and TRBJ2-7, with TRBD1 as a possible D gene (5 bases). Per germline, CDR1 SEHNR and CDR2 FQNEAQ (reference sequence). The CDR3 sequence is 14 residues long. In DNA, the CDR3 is TGCGCCAGCAGCCAAGCAACAGGCCCCTACGAGCAGTACTTC. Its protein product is CASSQATGPYEQYF.

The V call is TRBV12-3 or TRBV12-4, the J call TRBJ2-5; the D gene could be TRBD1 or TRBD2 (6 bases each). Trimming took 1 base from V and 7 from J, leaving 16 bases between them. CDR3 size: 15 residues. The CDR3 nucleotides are TGTGCCAGCAGTTTAGGAGCGCAGGGGCGGGGGACCCAGTACTTC. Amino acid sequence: CASSLGAQGRGTQYF.

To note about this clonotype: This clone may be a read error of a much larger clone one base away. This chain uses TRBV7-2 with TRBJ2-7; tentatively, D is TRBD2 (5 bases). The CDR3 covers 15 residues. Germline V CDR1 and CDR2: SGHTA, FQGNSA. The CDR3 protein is CASTNWAKREGEQCF. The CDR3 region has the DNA TGTGCCAGCACGAACTGGGCCAAAAGAGAGGGCGAGCAGTGCTTC.

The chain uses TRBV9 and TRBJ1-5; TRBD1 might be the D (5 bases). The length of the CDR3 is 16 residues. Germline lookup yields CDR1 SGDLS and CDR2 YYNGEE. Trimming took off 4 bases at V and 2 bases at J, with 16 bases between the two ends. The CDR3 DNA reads TGTGCCAGCAGCCTACGTCGTTTAGGGGGCAATCAGCCCCAGCATTTT. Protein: CASSLRRLGGNQPQHF.

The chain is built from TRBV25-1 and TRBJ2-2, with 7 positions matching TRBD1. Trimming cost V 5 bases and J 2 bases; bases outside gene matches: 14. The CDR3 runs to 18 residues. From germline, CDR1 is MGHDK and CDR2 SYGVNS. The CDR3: CASSYPDRPTANTGELFF. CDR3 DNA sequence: TGTGCCAGCAGTTACCCGGACAGGCCGACTGCTAACACCGGGGAGCTGTTTTTT.

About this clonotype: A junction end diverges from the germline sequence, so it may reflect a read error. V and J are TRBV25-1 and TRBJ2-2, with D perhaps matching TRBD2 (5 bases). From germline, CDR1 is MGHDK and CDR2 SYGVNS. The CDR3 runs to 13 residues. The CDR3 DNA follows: TGCGCCAGCAGCCCCCGGGAAAGCGGGGAGCTGTTTTTT. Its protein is CASSPRESGELFF.

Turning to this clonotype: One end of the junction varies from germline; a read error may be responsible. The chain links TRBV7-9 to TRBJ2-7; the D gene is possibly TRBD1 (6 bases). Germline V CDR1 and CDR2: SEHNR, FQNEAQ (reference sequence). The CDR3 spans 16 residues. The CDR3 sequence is CASSQLMDSETYEQYF. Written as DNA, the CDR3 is TGCGCCAGCAGCCAATTGATGGACAGCGAAACCTACGAGCAGTACTTC.

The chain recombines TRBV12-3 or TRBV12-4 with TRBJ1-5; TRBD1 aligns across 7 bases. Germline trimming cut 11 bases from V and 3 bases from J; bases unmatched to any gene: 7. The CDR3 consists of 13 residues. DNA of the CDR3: TGTGCCGCCCAGGGACAGTTCAATCAGCCCCAGCATTTT. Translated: CAAQGQFNQPQHF.

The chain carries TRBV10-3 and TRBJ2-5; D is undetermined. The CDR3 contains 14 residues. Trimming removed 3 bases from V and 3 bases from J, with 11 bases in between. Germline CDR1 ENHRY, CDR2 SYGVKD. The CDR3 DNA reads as TGTGCCATCAGTGAATTGTCGGATAAAGAGACCCAGTACTTC. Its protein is CAISELSDKETQYF.

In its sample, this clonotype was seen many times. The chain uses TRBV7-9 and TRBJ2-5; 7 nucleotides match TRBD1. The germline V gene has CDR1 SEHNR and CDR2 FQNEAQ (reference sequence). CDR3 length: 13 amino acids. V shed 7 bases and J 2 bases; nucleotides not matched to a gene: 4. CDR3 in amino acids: CASIPGQQETQYF. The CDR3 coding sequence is TGTGCCAGCATACCGGGACAGCAAGAGACCCAGTACTTC. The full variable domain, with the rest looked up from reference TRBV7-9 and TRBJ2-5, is DTGVSQNPRHKITKRGQNVTFRCDPISEHNRLYWYRQTLGQGPEFLTYFQNEAQLEKSRLLSDRFSAERPKGSFSTLEIQRTEQGDSAMYLCASIPGQQETQYFGPGTRLLVL.

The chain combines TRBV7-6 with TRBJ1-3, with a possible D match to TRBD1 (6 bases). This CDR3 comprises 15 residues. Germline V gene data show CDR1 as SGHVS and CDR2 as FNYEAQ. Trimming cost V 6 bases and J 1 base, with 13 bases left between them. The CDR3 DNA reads TGTGCCAGCAGTCAAACACAGGGTTCTGGAAACACCATATATTTT. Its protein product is CASSQTQGSGNTIYF.

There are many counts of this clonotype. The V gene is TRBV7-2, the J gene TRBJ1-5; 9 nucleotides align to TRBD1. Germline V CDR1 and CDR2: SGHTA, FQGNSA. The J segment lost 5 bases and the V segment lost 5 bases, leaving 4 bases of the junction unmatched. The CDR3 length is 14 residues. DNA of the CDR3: TGTGCCAGCAGCAGGGACAGGGTTGATCAGCCCCAGCATTTT. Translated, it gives CASSRDRVDQPQHF.

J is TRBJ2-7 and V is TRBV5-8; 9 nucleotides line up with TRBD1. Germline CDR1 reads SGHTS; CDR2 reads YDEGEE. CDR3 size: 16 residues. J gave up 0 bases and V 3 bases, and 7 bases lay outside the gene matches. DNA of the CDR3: TGTGCCAGCAGCTGGGACAGGGTGTCCAGCTCCTACGAGCAGTACTTC. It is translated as CASSWDRVSSSYEQYF.

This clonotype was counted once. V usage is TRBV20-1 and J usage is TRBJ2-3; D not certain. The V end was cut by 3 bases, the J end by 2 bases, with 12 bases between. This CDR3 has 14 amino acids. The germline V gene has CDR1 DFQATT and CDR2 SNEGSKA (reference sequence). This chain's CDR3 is CSARIQGTTDTQYF. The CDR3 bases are TGCAGTGCTAGGATACAAGGAACCACAGATACGCAGTATTTT.

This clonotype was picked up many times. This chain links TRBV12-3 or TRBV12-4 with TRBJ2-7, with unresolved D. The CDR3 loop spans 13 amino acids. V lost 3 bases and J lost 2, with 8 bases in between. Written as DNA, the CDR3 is TGTGCCAGCAGTTTCGACGGAGCCTACGAGCAGTACTTC. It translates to CASSFDGAYEQYF.

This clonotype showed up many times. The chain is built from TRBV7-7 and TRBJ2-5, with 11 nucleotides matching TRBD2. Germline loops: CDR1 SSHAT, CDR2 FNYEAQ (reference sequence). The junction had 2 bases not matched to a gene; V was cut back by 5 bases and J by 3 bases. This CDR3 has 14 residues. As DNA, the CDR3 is TGTGCCAGCAGCCGGGGACTAGCGGAAGAGACCCAGTACTTC. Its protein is CASSRGLAEETQYF.

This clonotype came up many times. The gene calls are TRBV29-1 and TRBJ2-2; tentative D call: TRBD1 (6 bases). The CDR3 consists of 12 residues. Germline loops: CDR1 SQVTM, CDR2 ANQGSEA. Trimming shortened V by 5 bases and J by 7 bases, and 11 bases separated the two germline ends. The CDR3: CSVQATGGELFF. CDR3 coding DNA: TGCAGCGTTCAAGCGACAGGCGGGGAGCTGTTTTTT.

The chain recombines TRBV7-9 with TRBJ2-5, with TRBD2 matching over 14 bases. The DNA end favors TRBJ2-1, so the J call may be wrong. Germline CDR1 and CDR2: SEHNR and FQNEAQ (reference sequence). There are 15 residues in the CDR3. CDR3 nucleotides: TGTGCCAGCAGTGCAACGGGACTAGCGGGAGTTGAGCAGTTCTTC. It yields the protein CASSATGLAGVEQFF.

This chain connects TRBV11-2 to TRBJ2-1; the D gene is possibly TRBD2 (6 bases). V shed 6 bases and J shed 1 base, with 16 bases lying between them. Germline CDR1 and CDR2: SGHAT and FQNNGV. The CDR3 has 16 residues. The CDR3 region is CASSYDGLQSYNEQFF. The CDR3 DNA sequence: TGTGCCAGCAGTTACGACGGACTACAGTCCTACAATGAGCAGTTCTTC.

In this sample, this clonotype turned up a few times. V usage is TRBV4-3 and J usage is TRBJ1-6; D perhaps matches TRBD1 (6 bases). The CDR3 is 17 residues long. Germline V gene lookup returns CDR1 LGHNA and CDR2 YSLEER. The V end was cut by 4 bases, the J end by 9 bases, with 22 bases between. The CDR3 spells CASSLPAYNNRASPLHF. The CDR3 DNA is TGCGCCAGCAGCCTACCAGCTTACAATAACAGGGCTTCACCCCTCCACTTT.

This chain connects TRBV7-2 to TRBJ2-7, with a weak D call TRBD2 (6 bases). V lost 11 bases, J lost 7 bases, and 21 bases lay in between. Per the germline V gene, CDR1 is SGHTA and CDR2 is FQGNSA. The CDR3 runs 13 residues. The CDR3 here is CAWTTQGRMEQYF. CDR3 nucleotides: TGTGCCTGGACTACCCAGGGACGGATGGAGCAGTACTTC.

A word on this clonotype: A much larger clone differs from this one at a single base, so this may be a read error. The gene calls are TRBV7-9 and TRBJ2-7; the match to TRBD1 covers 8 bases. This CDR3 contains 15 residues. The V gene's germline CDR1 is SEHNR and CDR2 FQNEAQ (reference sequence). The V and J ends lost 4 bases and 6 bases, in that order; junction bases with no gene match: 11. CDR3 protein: CASSSRLDRDREQYF. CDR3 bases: TGTGCCAGCAGCTCCCGACTGGACAGGGACCGCGAGCAGTACTTC.

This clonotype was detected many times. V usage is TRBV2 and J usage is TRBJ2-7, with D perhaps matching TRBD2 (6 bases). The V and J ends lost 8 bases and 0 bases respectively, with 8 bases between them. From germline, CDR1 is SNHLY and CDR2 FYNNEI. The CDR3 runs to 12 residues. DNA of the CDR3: TGTGCCAGCCGGAGGGACTCCTACGAGCAGTACTTC. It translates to CASRRDSYEQYF.

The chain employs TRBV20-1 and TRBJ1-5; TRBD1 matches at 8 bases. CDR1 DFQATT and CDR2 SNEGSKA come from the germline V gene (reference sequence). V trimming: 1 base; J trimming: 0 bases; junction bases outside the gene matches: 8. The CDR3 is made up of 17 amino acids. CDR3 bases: TGCAGTGCTAGAGTTACAGGGGGTCTCTATAGCAATCAGCCCCAGCATTTT. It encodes CSARVTGGLYSNQPQHF.